Presented here are 24 T cell receptor beta chains from one specimen sequenced in a study of vaccination and CD4 T cells after COVID-19. The antigens for these receptors are not known. The treatment denotes: roughly ten-day PBMC culture with coronavirus spike peptide pools or control peptides (ViraFEST assay). The Oncomine TCR Beta short-read assay sequenced DNA from cultured CD4+ T cells. TCRdb recomputed calls from the PCR reads with MiXCR, one row per CDR3 protein. This repertoire shows about 19,000 distinct CDR3 sequences, more than 20% found once; its top ten account for 7% to 8.5%. The specimen sequenced was cultured CD4+ T cells from blood. Source of these receptors: a human donor with COVID-19.

This clonotype was detected only a few times. V gene TRBV20-1 combines with J gene TRBJ1-5; the D is unclear. CDR3 size: 13 residues. V gave up 4 bases and J gave up 7 bases, with 14 bases separating them. The germline gives CDR1 DFQATT, CDR2 SNEGSKA (reference sequence). DNA for the CDR3: TGCAGTGCTAAGAAGAAGGGTGGGCAGCCCCAGCATTTT. As protein: CSAKKKGGQPQHF.

As concerns this clonotype: Germline is not matched at one junction end, which may reflect a read error. This sequence joins TRBV11-2 and TRBJ1-1; D is ambiguous. This CDR3 region has 13 residues. CDR1 and CDR2 (germline): SGHAT, FQNNGV. The CDR3 DNA is TGCGCCAGCAGCCAAGGAGAACACACTGAAGCTTTCTTT. It yields the protein CASSQGEHTEAFF.

The V and J genes are TRBV19 and TRBJ2-7; D gene unclear. Deletions cut 5 bases from V and 4 bases from J, with 15 bases between. The germline V gene encodes CDR1 LNHDA and CDR2 SQIVND (reference sequence). The CDR3 extends over 14 amino acids. CDR3 sequence reads: CASSLQGRLYEQYF. The CDR3 DNA reads as TGTGCCAGTAGTCTCCAAGGCAGGTTATACGAGCAGTACTTC.

This clonotype occurred a few times. The rearrangement links TRBV30 to TRBJ2-5; 7 bases are shared with TRBD1. Trimming took 4 bases from V and 4 from J; bases not matched to a gene: 6. CDR3 length: 13 amino acids. Germline V gene data show CDR1 as GTSNPN and CDR2 as SVGIG (reference sequence). CDR3 DNA: TGTGCCTGGAACAGGGGATCGGGAGAGACCCAGTACTTC. Translation gives CAWNRGSGETQYF.

This sequence joins TRBV7-2 and TRBJ2-7, with 7 bases that match TRBD2. CDR1 is SGHTA and CDR2 is FQGNSA in the germline V gene. Germline trimming cut 0 bases from V and 5 bases from J; bases unmatched to any gene: 7. The CDR3 is 15 residues long. This CDR3 is CASSLARSGGDEQYF. CDR3 nucleotides: TGTGCCAGCAGCTTAGCGCGGTCTGGGGGGGACGAGCAGTACTTC.

This clonotype was detected only a few times. V is TRBV10-2 and J is TRBJ1-6; no reliable D call. The CDR3 covers 12 residues. Trimming removed 3 bases at V and 14 bases at J, with 11 bases between. In germline, CDR1 is WSHSY, CDR2 SAAADI. CDR3 sequence (DNA): TGCGCCAGCAGTGACTTAGTCCAATCCCTCCACTTT. Its protein is CASSDLVQSLHF.

The chain has TRBV19 and TRBJ1-6; tentatively, D is TRBD1 (6 bases). Germline CDR1 reads LNHDA; CDR2 reads SQIVND (reference sequence). The CDR3 spans 15 residues. Trimming took 7 bases from V and 7 from J, leaving 17 bases between them. CDR3 amino acids: CASNSFGQINSPLHF. The CDR3 coding sequence is TGTGCCAGTAATTCGTTCGGACAGATCAATTCACCCCTCCACTTT.

The chain carries TRBV7-9 and TRBJ1-1, with 7 bases aligning to TRBD1. The CDR3 has 15 residues. From germline, CDR1 is SEHNR and CDR2 FQNEAQ (reference sequence). V was pared by 4 bases and J by 11 bases, with 16 bases of the junction left unmatched. In DNA, the CDR3 is TGTGCCAGCAGCTCCTCCGGGACAGAGCCTTATAGGGCTTTCTTT. It yields the protein CASSSSGTEPYRAFF.

In its sample, this clonotype was seen a few times. This sequence joins TRBV7-9 and TRBJ2-3; the match to TRBD2 covers 7 bases. This CDR3 region has 16 residues. V lost 2 bases to trimming and J lost 0 bases; unmatched junction nucleotides: 5. CDR1 is SEHNR and CDR2 is FQNEAQ in the germline V gene (reference sequence). CDR3: CASSLTWRGSTDTQYF. The CDR3 DNA follows: TGTGCCAGCAGCTTAACGTGGCGGGGGAGCACAGATACGCAGTATTTT.

The genes are TRBV19 and TRBJ2-7; D gene unclear. Between the trimmed V and J ends, which lost 0 bases and 9 bases, there was a span of 9 bases. There are 12 residues in the CDR3. Germline lookup yields CDR1 LNHDA and CDR2 SQIVND (reference sequence). CDR3 residues: CASSIDGKGQYF. Written as DNA, the CDR3 is TGTGCCAGTAGTATAGACGGTAAGGGGCAGTACTTC.

This clonotype occurred a few times. The chain is built from TRBV6-1 and TRBJ2-7; TRBD1 is a possible D gene (5 bases). Germline CDR1 MNHNS, CDR2 SASEGT. Deletions cut 2 bases from V and 1 base from J, with 15 bases between. CDR3 length: 16 residues. CDR3 sequence: CASSERSTGASYEQYF. For the CDR3, the DNA is TGTGCCAGCAGTGAACGTTCTACAGGTGCTTCCTACGAGCAGTACTTC.

The table lists this clonotype with a few counts. The chain carries TRBV6-1 and TRBJ2-3; D is uncertain. Germline V gene lookup returns CDR1 MNHNS and CDR2 SASEGT. The CDR3 sequence is 12 residues long. Deletions cut 3 bases from V and 5 bases from J, with 6 bases between. In DNA form, the CDR3 reads TGTGCCAGCAGTGATTTCGGAGATACGCAGTATTTT. Translation gives CASSDFGDTQYF.

The CDR3 bases are TGTGCCAGCAGCTTAAGCGCGGGACCCTACGAGCAGTACTTC. Translation gives CASSLSAGPYEQYF. V usage is TRBV7-2 and J usage is TRBJ2-7, with D tentatively TRBD2 (6 bases). The ends were cut back, 2 bases at V and 2 bases at J, with 10 bases in the middle. The CDR3 has 14 amino acids. Germline V gives CDR1 SGHTA, CDR2 FQGNSA. Full variable domain (outside the CDR3, taken from reference TRBV7-2 and TRBJ2-7): GAGVSQSPSNKVTEKGKDVELRCDPISGHTALYWYRQSLGQGLEFLIYFQGNSAPDKSGLPSDRFSAERTGGSVSTLTIQRTQQEDSAVYLCASSLSAGPYEQYFGPGTRLTVT.

V is TRBV5-1 and J is TRBJ1-6, with D perhaps matching TRBD1 (6 bases). In germline, CDR1 is SGHRS, CDR2 YFSETQ. This CDR3 has 16 residues. V was cut by 1 base and J by 5 bases, with 13 bases left in between. The CDR3 region is CASSLSGTPNNSPLHF. CDR3 bases: TGCGCCAGCAGCTTGTCCGGGACACCTAATAATTCACCCCTCCACTTT.

The J gene is TRBJ2-6, the V gene TRBV5-6, with D maybe TRBD1 (5 bases). Trimming left V 5 bases short and J 4 bases short, with 13 bases between. Germline V CDR1 and CDR2: SGHDT, YYEEEE. The CDR3 runs 15 residues. Written as DNA, the CDR3 is TGTGCCAGCAGGTATCAGGGAACCGGGGCCAACGTCCTGACTTTC. Residues: CASRYQGTGANVLTF. The full variable domain, completed using reference TRBV5-6 and TRBJ2-6, is DAGVTQSPTHLIKTRGQQVTLRCSPKSGHDTVSWYQQALGQGPQFIFQYYEEEERQRGNFPDRFSGHQFPNYSSELNVNALLLGDSALYLCASRYQGTGANVLTFGAGSRLTVL.

The rearrangement links TRBV11-2 to TRBJ1-1; a possible D gene is TRBD1 (6 bases). Trimming pared 0 bases from V and 4 bases from J, leaving 12 bases between. Germline loops: CDR1 SGHAT, CDR2 FQNNGV. This CDR3 spans 15 amino acids. In DNA form, the CDR3 reads TGTGCCAGCAGCTTAGATTACAGGGTTGGCACTGAAGCTTTCTTT. This sequence encodes CASSLDYRVGTEAFF.

Worth noting for this clonotype: The CDR3 does not end in the conserved phenylalanine or tryptophan, so this is likely a read error. The chain combines TRBV19 with TRBJ1-2, with D tentatively TRBD1 (5 bases). Trimming pared 3 bases from V and 3 bases from J, leaving 11 bases between. Germline V gene lookup returns CDR1 LNHDA and CDR2 SQIVND (reference sequence). The CDR3 covers 14 residues. CDR3 in amino acids: CASSIPGRYYGYTL. The CDR3 DNA follows: TGTGCCAGTAGTATCCCGGGACGATACTATGGCTACACCCTC.

V usage is TRBV5-4 and J usage is TRBJ2-1; D is undetermined. The V end lost 2 bases, the J end lost 4 bases, and 7 bases lay between the germline ends. CDR3 length: 13 residues. Germline CDR1 reads SGHNT; CDR2 reads YYREEE (reference sequence). The CDR3 is CASSFDLYNEQFF. In nucleotides, the CDR3 is TGTGCCAGCAGCTTTGACCTTTACAATGAGCAGTTCTTC.

This rearrangement joins TRBV15 to TRBJ2-5; 8 positions agree with TRBD1. The CDR3 has 14 amino acids. After removal of 2 bases from V and 3 bases from J, the junction contained 2 bases not matched to a gene. The germline gives CDR1 LNHNV, CDR2 YYDKDF (reference sequence). The CDR3 sequence: CATSRTGGEETQYF. The CDR3 DNA reads as TGTGCCACCAGCAGAACAGGGGGTGAAGAGACCCAGTACTTC.

By share, this clonotype ranks as medium-sized. The chain carries TRBV15 and TRBJ2-5; 11 bases fit TRBD2. J was trimmed by 4 bases and V by 1 base; bases with no gene match: 5. CDR1 is LNHNV and CDR2 is YYDKDF in the germline V gene (reference sequence). CDR3 size: 16 residues. The CDR3 spells CATSRAPSGGLETQYF. Written as DNA, the CDR3 is TGTGCCACCAGCAGAGCCCCTAGCGGGGGGCTAGAGACCCAGTACTTC.

The genes are TRBV7-2 and TRBJ2-7; 7 positions match TRBD1. This CDR3 has 14 residues. Trimming cost V 3 bases and J 6 bases; bases outside gene matches: 8. The germline gives CDR1 SGHTA, CDR2 FQGNSA. The CDR3 sequence: CASSLNHRGPEQYF. CDR3 nucleotides: TGTGCCAGCAGCTTGAATCACAGGGGTCCCGAGCAGTACTTC.

By sample fraction, this clonotype is medium-sized. V and J are TRBV6-1 and TRBJ1-1; possible D gene TRBD1, 5 bases. This CDR3 contains 11 residues. The ends were cut back, 5 bases at V and 11 bases at J, with 12 bases in the middle. Germline assignment: CDR1 MNHNS and CDR2 SASEGT. The CDR3 loop reads CASSTTGEAFF. The CDR3 coding sequence is TGTGCCAGCAGTACTACGGGGGAGGCTTTCTTT.

As regards this clonotype: Being one base from a much bigger clone, this may be a read error. This chain joins TRBV27 and TRBJ1-5; D not certain. The V gene's germline CDR1 is MNHEY and CDR2 SMNVEV (reference sequence). This CDR3 comprises 14 residues. Trimming shortened V by 4 bases and J by 2 bases, and 9 bases separated the two germline ends. The CDR3 sequence: CASSSSHGNQPQHF. The CDR3 region has the DNA TGTGCCAGCAGTTCGTCTCATGGCAATCAGCCCCAGCATTTT.

This clonotype was detected a few times. This chain joins TRBV5-1 and TRBJ2-3; the D is unclear. V was cut by 7 bases and J by 1 base, with 13 bases left in between. This CDR3 has 14 residues. Germline V gives CDR1 SGHRS, CDR2 YFSETQ. CDR3 sequence reads: CASCIARGTDTQYF. Here the CDR3 DNA reads TGCGCCAGCTGCATAGCCCGTGGCACAGATACGCAGTATTTT.